A single sample is the source of the 8 T cell receptor beta chains below, sequenced in a study of cytomegalovirus exposure and HLA in healthy donors. Clones were sequenced by immunoSEQ multiplex PCR, and TCRdb holds only the in-frame ones, with some missing. The repertoire holds about 130,000 clones, with roughly 90% as singletons. What was sequenced was PBMCs. These receptors originate from a woman aged 18-29 years in good health and CMV-seronegative.

V usage is TRBV5-1 and J usage is TRBJ2-5; 9 nucleotides align to TRBD2. V was clipped by 2 bases and J by 5 bases; unmatched bases: 4. The CDR3 loop spans 14 amino acids. Germline V gene sequence: CDR1 SGHRS, CDR2 YFSETQ. The CDR3, as DNA: TGCGCCAGCAGCTTACGGCGGGGGGGGGAGACCCAGTACTTC. Its protein product is CASSLRRGGETQYF. Combining the CDR3 with reference TRBV5-1 and TRBJ2-5 gives the whole variable domain KAGVTQTPRYLIKTRGQQVTLSCSPISGHRSVSWYQQTPGQGLQFLFEYFSETQRNKGNFPGRFSGRQFSNSRSEMNVSTLELGDSALYLCASSLRRGGETQYFGPGTRLLVL.

This clone was observed a single time. The chain joins TRBV29-1 to TRBJ2-1, with D maybe TRBD2 (6 bases). The CDR3 is 14 residues long. The germline V gene has CDR1 SQVTM and CDR2 ANQGSEA. The V end was cut by 6 bases, the J end by 0 bases, with 12 bases between. CDR3 residues: CSVPAGSSYNEQFF. CDR3 DNA sequence: TGCAGCGTCCCAGCCGGGAGCTCCTACAATGAGCAGTTCTTC.

This clone was detected only once. The chain links TRBV5-1 to TRBJ1-4, with TRBD1 identical over 9 bases. Unmatched junction bases numbered 5, after V lost 4 bases and J lost 7 bases. The germline CDR1 and CDR2 sequences are SGHRS and YFSETQ. The CDR3 covers 14 residues. The CDR3 coding sequence is TGCGCCAGCAGCGTACCGGGACAGGGTGAAAAACTGTTTTTT. This sequence encodes CASSVPGQGEKLFF.

The chain has TRBV13 and TRBJ2-2, with TRBD1 matching over 7 bases. The CDR3 contains 14 residues. Germline values: CDR1 PRHDT, CDR2 FYEKMQ (reference sequence). The V gene end was trimmed by 5 bases and the J gene end by 6 bases; junction bases not matched to a gene: 6. Here the CDR3 reads CASSPRQGAGELFF. The CDR3 nucleotides are TGTGCCAGCAGCCCTCGACAGGGCGCCGGGGAGCTGTTTTTT.

Here the CDR3 reads CASSLGTISEQYF. The CDR3 bases are TGTGCCAGCAGCTTGGGGACTATCTCCGAGCAGTACTTC. This sequence joins TRBV5-5 and TRBJ2-7; a weak D match, TRBD2 (6 bases). Germline CDR1 is SGHKS and CDR2 is YYEKEE (reference sequence). CDR3 size: 13 residues. V was cut by 0 bases and J by 6 bases, with 10 bases left in between.

V is TRBV13 and J is TRBJ2-5; tentatively, D is TRBD1 (8 bases). Trimming removed 4 bases from V and 5 bases from J, with 17 bases in between. Per the germline V gene, CDR1 is PRHDT and CDR2 is FYEKMQ (reference sequence). CDR3 size: 15 residues. Here the CDR3 DNA reads TGTGCCAGCAGCTCCCTACAGGGGGAGGGGGAGACCCAGTACTTC. It yields the protein CASSSLQGEGETQYF.

The chain employs TRBV27 and TRBJ2-7; weak D call: TRBD2 (5 bases). CDR1 and CDR2 (germline): MNHEY, SMNVEV (reference sequence). V was pared by 4 bases and J by 7 bases, with 11 bases between. This CDR3 is 12 amino acids long. CDR3 nucleotide sequence: TGTGCCAGCAGTTCGGGGTTGGCAGAGCAGTACTTC. This sequence encodes CASSSGLAEQYF.

V and J are TRBV13 and TRBJ1-1; 8 bases align to TRBD1. Germline assignment: CDR1 PRHDT and CDR2 FYEKMQ (reference sequence). The CDR3 has 14 amino acids. V was clipped by 6 bases and J by 8 bases; unmatched bases: 11. The chain's CDR3 is CASSSTGQGKEAFF. The DNA of the CDR3 is TGTGCCAGCAGTTCCACTGGACAGGGCAAAGAAGCTTTCTTT. Combining the CDR3 with reference TRBV13 and TRBJ1-1 gives the whole variable domain AAGVIQSPRHLIKEKRETATLKCYPIPRHDTVYWYQQGPGQDPQFLISFYEKMQSDKGSIPDRFSAQQFSDYHSELNMSSLELGDSALYFCASSSTGQGKEAFFGQGTRLTVV.